The rows below give T cell receptor beta chains drawn from one sample of a study of beta chain features in type 1 diabetes. Generated by immunoSEQ multiplex PCR, the TCRdb table keeps only in-frame clones and is missing some. Of roughly 170,000 clones listed, less than 15% are singletons. Sequencing was done on a sample of central memory CD4+ T cells from blood. These receptors were taken from a woman under 30 in good health. CDR3s include the opening cysteine and the closing phenylalanine or tryptophan. The D gene is left open where the match is weak. A clone size is listed for some rows: how often the clone was seen (once, few, many), or a class if it is expanded.

D gene	J gene	clone size	V gene	CDR3 DNA	CDR3 protein
-	TRBJ2-6	many	TRBV7-9	TGTGCCAGCAGCCCCGGGGGCTCTGGGGCCAACGTCCTGACTTTC	CASSPGGSGANVLTF
-	TRBJ2-3	few	TRBV5-4	TGTGCCAGCAGCATAAACAGGGAAAGGTCAGATACGCAGTATTTT	CASSINRERSDTQYF
TRBD1	TRBJ1-2	few	TRBV28	TGTGCCAGCAGTTTAGATGTGGGACAGGACTATGGCTACACCTTC	CASSLDVGQDYGYTF
-	TRBJ2-2	few	TRBV7-2	TGTGCCAGCAGGCCTAATGCGAACACCGGGGAGCTGTTTTTT	CASRPNANTGELFF
-	TRBJ2-2	-	TRBV7-6	TGTGCCAGCAGCTCCCAGGGGGAGCTGTTTTTT	CASSSQGELFF
-	TRBJ2-7	few	TRBV28	TGTCTAACCTCCCCTGGCGGAATCTCCTACGAGCAGTACTTC	CLTSPGGISYEQYF
TRBD1	TRBJ2-1	-	TRBV19	TGTGCCAGTAGACCCGGGACAGGGGTCTATTACTACAATGAGCAGTTCTTC	CASRPGTGVYYYNEQFF
-	TRBJ2-7	-	TRBV9	TGTGCCAGCAGCGTAGCAACTAGCTTCCCCTACGAGCAGTACTTC	CASSVATSFPYEQYF
TRBD1	TRBJ2-1	few	TRBV4-2	TGTGCCAGCAGCCAAGCCGGGACAGACTACAATGAGCAGTTCTTC	CASSQAGTDYNEQFF
-	TRBJ2-2	few	TRBV7-7	TGTGCCAGCAGCTCGCAGGTTAACACCGGGGAGCTGTTTTTT	CASSSQVNTGELFF
-	TRBJ2-7	-	TRBV19	TGTGCCAGTAGGAGTCTAGGCTCCTACGAGCAGTACTTC	CASRSLGSYEQYF
-	TRBJ1-2	few	TRBV2	TGTGCCAGCAGTGAAAGGACAGTTAATACTGGCTACACCTTC	CASSERTVNTGYTF
-	TRBJ2-3	few	TRBV28	TGTGCCAGCAGTTTTGGGGGCGCGTCTGAAACGCAGTATTTT	CASSFGGASETQYF
-	TRBJ1-5	-	TRBV30	TGTGCCTGGAGTGTAGGAGGACCTAGCAATCAGCCCCAGCATTTT	CAWSVGGPSNQPQHF
-	TRBJ2-2	many	TRBV19	TGTGCCGTTACACGACAGGCGAACACCGGGGAGCTGTTTTTT	CAVTRQANTGELFF
-	TRBJ1-4	-	TRBV9	TGTGCCAGCAGCGTAGTTCCAGCAACTAATGAAAAACTGTTTTTT	CASSVVPATNEKLFF
-	TRBJ2-5	few	TRBV7-9	TGTGCCAGCAGCTTGTCCTATCTAGGCGGAGAGACCCAGTACTTC	CASSLSYLGGETQYF
TRBD2	TRBJ2-1	-	TRBV4-1	TGCGCCAGCAGCCAGGCACAGTGGGCTAGCGGACACAATGAGCAGTTCTTC	CASSQAQWASGHNEQFF
TRBD1	TRBJ2-3	few	TRBV28	TGTGCCAGCAGTTGGTCAGGGGGCTCTCGCACAGATACGCAGTATTTT	CASSWSGGSRTDTQYF
TRBD1	TRBJ2-7	few	TRBV6-5	TGTGCCATCGTGTCGGGACAGGCCTACGAGCAGTACTTC	CAIVSGQAYEQYF
TRBD2	TRBJ2-7	few	TRBV5-4	TGTGCCAGCAGCCAAATCGGACTAGCGGGATCGGACTACGAGCAGTACTTC	CASSQIGLAGSDYEQYF
TRBD2	TRBJ2-1	-	TRBV25-1	TGTGCCAGCAGTTCAGGGACTAGCGGGTTCTCCTACAATGAGCAGTTCTTC	CASSSGTSGFSYNEQFF
TRBD2	TRBJ2-1	-	TRBV19	TGTGCCAGTAAATCCAGCGGGGATAACAATGAGCAGTTCTTC	CASKSSGDNNEQFF
TRBD2	TRBJ2-6	few	TRBV9	TGTGCCAGCAGCGTAGGACTAGCGGGGGCGGCTGGGGCCAACGTCCTGACTTTC	CASSVGLAGAAGANVLTF
TRBD1	TRBJ2-7	-	TRBV29-1	TGCAGCGTTACCTCCTCAGGGGGCTCCTACGAGCAGTACTTC	CSVTSSGGSYEQYF
-	TRBJ1-4	-	TRBV29-1	TGCAGCGCTTATTGGGGGAGGGGAAAACTGTTTTTT	CSAYWGRGKLFF
TRBD1	TRBJ1-5	-	TRBV2	TGTGCCAGCAGTGAAAGGGGGACAGGAGTTCAGCCCCAGCATTTT	CASSERGTGVQPQHF
-	TRBJ2-2	few	TRBV6-4	TGTGCCAGCAGTTCCTACTACAGGGAGAGGACCGGGGAGCTGTTTTTT	CASSSYYRERTGELFF
-	TRBJ1-4	-	TRBV2	TGTGCCAGCAGTCGACGCCCGGGGGATGAAAAACTGTTTTTT	CASSRRPGDEKLFF
-	TRBJ2-1	-	TRBV5-1	TGCGCCAGCAGCTTGGCTCAGGGATCGGTGGAGGAGCAGTTCTTC	CASSLAQGSVEEQFF
-	TRBJ2-1	few	TRBV18	TGTGCCAGCTCGCCCGGACAGCAACAGTTCTTC	CASSPGQQQFF
TRBD1	TRBJ1-5	few	TRBV2	TGTGCCAGCAGAGGACAGGGCGGTCAGCCCCAGCATTTT	CASRGQGGQPQHF
-	TRBJ1-1	-	TRBV21-1	TGTGCCAGCCCGGGGGGGACAGGGGGCGAGAGGGACACTGAAGCTTTCTTT	CASPGGTGGERDTEAFF
TRBD1	TRBJ2-7	-	TRBV25-1	TGTGCCAGCACTGGACAGGGGAACGAGCAGTACTTC	CASTGQGNEQYF
TRBD1	TRBJ2-7	few	TRBV29-1	TGCAGCGTTGGAGGGGACAGGGGGTCCCACGAGCAGTACTTC	CSVGGDRGSHEQYF
TRBD1	TRBJ2-1	-	TRBV25-1	TGTGCCAGCAGTGAGGAACAGGGGGTCCACAATGAGCAGTTCTTC	CASSEEQGVHNEQFF
-	TRBJ2-1	many	TRBV2	TGTGCCAGCAGTGCGGGGTCAGGAAACAATGAGCAGTTCTTC	CASSAGSGNNEQFF
TRBD2	TRBJ2-3	-	TRBV11-2	TGTGCCAGCAGGACGGGACTAAGCACAGATACGCAGTATTTT	CASRTGLSTDTQYF
-	TRBJ2-7	few	TRBV19	TGTGCCAGTGCCGGGGGAGGCTACGAGCAGTACTTC	CASAGGGYEQYF
TRBD1	TRBJ2-4	few	TRBV25-1	TGTGCCAGCAGTGACCGACAGGGGAGCAAAAACATTCAGTACTTC	CASSDRQGSKNIQYF
-	TRBJ1-1	few	TRBV29-1	TGCAGCTTTAGCCTTCGGGAGACTGAAGCTTTCTTT	CSFSLRETEAFF
-	TRBJ1-5	-	TRBV30	TGTGCCTGGAGTACCCAGGGCAATCAGCCCCAGCATTTT	CAWSTQGNQPQHF
TRBD2	TRBJ2-1	-	TRBV23-1	TGCGCCAGCAACCTCCCATTACTAGCGGGAGCCCACTCCTGCTACAATGAGCAGTTCTTC	CASNLPLLAGAHSCYNEQFF
TRBD2	TRBJ2-5	-	TRBV7-8	TGTGCCAGCAGCTTACTAGCGGGAGGGCCGGGGGGACAAGAGACCCAGTACTTC	CASSLLAGGPGGQETQYF
TRBD1	TRBJ1-5	-	TRBV7-9	TGTGCCAGCAGCCCCGGGGACAGGGGGCGTTTTCAGCCCCAGCATTTT	CASSPGDRGRFQPQHF
-	TRBJ1-2	-	TRBV29-1	TGCAGCGTTGAAACGGACAGTGCTTATGGCTACACCTTC	CSVETDSAYGYTF
-	TRBJ2-2	-	TRBV5-1	TGCGCCAGCAGCTTGCCGGTCTCCACCGGGGAGCTGTTTTTT	CASSLPVSTGELFF
-	TRBJ1-3	-	TRBV18	TGTGCCAGCTCACCTCGAGGCGAAACTCGAAACACCATATATTTT	CASSPRGETRNTIYF
-	TRBJ2-3	-	TRBV9	TGTGCCAGCAGCGACAGACCTCTGGGAGATACGCAGTATTTT	CASSDRPLGDTQYF
TRBD1	TRBJ2-5	-	TRBV7-8	TGTGCCAGCAGCAGTAGAATAATGGGGACAGGGAACGAAGAGACCCAGTACTTC	CASSSRIMGTGNEETQYF
TRBD2	TRBJ2-1	few	TRBV29-1	TGCAGCGTTGCAGTAGCGGGAGGTGCCTACAATGAGCAGTTCTTC	CSVAVAGGAYNEQFF
-	TRBJ2-6	-	TRBV28	TGTGCCAGCAGTTTTCACAGTAGCTCTGGGGCCAACGTCCTGACTTTC	CASSFHSSSGANVLTF
-	TRBJ2-2	-	TRBV11-2	TGTGCCAGCAGCTTAGTACGGACTGCCGGGGAGCTGTTTTTT	CASSLVRTAGELFF